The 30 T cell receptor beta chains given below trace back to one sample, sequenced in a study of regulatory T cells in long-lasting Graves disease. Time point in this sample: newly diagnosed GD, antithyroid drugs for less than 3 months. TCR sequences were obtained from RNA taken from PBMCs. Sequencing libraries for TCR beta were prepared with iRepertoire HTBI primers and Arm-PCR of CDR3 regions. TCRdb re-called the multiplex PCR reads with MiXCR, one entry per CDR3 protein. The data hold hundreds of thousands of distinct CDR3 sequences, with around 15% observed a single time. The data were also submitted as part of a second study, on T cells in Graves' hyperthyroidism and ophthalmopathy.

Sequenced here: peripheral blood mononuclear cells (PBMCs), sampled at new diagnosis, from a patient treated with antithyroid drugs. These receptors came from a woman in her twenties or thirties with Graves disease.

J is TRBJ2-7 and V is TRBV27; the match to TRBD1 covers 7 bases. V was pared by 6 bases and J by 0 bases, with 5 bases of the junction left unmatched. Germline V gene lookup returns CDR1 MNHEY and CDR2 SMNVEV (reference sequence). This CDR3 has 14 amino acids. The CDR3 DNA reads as TGTGCCAGCAGATCGACAGGGAACTCCTACGAGCAGTACTTC. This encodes CASRSTGNSYEQYF.

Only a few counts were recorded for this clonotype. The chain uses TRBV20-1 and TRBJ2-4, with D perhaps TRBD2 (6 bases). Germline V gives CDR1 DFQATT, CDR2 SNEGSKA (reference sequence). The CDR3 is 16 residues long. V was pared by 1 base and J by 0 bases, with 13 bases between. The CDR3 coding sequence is TGCAGTGCTAGAGCCCGGGGCGGGGTAGCCAAAAACATTCAGTACTTC. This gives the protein CSARARGGVAKNIQYF.

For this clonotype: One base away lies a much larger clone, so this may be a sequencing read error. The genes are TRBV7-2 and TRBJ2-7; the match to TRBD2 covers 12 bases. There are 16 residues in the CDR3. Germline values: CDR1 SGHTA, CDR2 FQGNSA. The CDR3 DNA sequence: TGTGCCAGCAGCTTAGCCTCTAGCGGGAGGGTCTACGTGCAGTACTTC. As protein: CASSLASSGRVYVQYF.

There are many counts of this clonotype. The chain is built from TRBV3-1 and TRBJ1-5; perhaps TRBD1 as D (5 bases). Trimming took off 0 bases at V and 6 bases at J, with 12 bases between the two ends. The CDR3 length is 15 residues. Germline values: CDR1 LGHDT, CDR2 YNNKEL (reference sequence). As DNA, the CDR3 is TGTGCCAGCAGCCAAGATGGGGCAAATCCTCAGCCCCAGCATTTT. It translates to CASSQDGANPQPQHF.

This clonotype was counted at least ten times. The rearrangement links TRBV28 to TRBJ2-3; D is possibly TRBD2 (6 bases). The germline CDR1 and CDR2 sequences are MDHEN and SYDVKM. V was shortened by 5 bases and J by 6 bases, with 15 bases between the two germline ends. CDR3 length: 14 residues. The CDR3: CASSSRAGLDTQYF. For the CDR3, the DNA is TGTGCCAGCAGTAGCCGGGCGGGGCTGGATACGCAGTATTTT. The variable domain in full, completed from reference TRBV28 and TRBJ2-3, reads DVKVTQSSRYLVKRTGEKVFLECVQDMDHENMFWYRQDPGLGLRLIYFSYDVKMKEKGDIPEGYSVSREKKERFSLILESASTNQTSMYLCASSSRAGLDTQYFGPGTRLTVL.

The CDR3 DNA follows: TGTGCCAGCTCACCAGCGAGGGGCAGGGCCTATGGCTACACCTTC. Its protein product is CASSPARGRAYGYTF. The gene calls are TRBV18 and TRBJ1-2; a weak D match, TRBD1 (5 bases). Germline CDR1 is KGHSH and CDR2 is LQKENI. The germline V and J ends were trimmed by 2 bases and 4 bases, with 14 bases remaining between them. The CDR3 consists of 15 residues.

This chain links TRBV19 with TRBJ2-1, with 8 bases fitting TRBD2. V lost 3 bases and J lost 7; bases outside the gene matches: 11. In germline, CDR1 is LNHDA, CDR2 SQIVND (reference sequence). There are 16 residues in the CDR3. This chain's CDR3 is CASSIGGGVAGNEQFF. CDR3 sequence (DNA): TGTGCCAGTAGTATTGGGGGGGGAGTAGCGGGAAATGAGCAGTTCTTC.

The DNA of the CDR3 is TGCAGCGTTGATCGACGCCTGGGACAGGGGAGCACAGATACGCAGTATTTT. Translating it yields CSVDRRLGQGSTDTQYF. The chain has TRBV29-1 and TRBJ2-3, with 10 nucleotides matching TRBD1. The CDR3 is made up of 17 amino acids. The junction had 9 bases not matched to a gene; V was cut back by 3 bases and J by 0 bases. Germline V CDR1 and CDR2: SQVTM, ANQGSEA.

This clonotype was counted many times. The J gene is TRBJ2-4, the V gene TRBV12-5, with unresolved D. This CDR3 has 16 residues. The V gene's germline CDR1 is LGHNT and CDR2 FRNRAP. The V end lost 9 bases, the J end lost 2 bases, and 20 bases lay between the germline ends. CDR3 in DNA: TGTGCTAGCCAGGACGGCTCTTCCGAATCCAAAAACATTCAGTACTTC. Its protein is CASQDGSSESKNIQYF.

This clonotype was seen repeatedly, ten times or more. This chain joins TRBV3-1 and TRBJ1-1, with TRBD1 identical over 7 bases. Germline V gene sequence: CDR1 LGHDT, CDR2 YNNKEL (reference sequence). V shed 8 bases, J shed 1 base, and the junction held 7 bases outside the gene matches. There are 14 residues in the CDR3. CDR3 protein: CASSMRQGNTEAFF. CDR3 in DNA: TGTGCCAGCTCGATGAGACAGGGGAACACTGAAGCTTTCTTT.

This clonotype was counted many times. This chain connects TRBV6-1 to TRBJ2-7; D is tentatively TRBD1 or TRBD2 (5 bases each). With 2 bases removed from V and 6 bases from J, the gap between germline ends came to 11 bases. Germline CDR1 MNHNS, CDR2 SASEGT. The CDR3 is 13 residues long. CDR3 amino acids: CASSEIRGPEQYF. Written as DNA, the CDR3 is TGTGCCAGCAGTGAAATCCGGGGCCCCGAGCAGTACTTC.

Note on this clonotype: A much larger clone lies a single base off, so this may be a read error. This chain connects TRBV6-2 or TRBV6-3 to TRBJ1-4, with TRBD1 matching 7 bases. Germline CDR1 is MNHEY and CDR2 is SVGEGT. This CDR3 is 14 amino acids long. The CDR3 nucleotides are TGTGCCTGCAGTTACACAGGGGAGAATGAAAAACTGTTTTTT. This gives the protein CACSYTGENEKLFF.

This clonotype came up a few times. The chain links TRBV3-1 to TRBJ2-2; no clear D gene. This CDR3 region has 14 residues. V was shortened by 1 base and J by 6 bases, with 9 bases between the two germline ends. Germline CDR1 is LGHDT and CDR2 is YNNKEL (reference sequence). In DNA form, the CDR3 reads TGTGCCAGCAGCCAAGGGCATCAGGCCGGGGAGCTGTTTTTT. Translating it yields CASSQGHQAGELFF.

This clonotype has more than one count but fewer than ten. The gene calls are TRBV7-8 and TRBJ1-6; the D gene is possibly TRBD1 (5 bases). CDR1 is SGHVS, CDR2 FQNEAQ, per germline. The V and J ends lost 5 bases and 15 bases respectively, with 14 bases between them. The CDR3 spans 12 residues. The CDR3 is CASSLASGHLHF. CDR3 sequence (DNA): TGTGCCAGCAGCCTCGCATCGGGGCACCTCCACTTT.

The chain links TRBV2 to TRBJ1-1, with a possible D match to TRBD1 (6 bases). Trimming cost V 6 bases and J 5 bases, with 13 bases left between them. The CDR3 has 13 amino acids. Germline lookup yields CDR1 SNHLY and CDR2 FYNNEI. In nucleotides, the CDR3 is TGTGCCAGCAGGAGGGGGGCGCTGACTGAAGCTTTCTTT. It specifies CASRRGALTEAFF. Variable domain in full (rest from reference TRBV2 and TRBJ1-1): EPEVTQTPSHQVTQMGQEVILRCVPISNHLYFYWYRQILGQKVEFLVSFYNNEISEKSEIFDDQFSVERPDGSNFTLKIRSTKLEDSAMYFCASRRGALTEAFFGQGTRLTVV.

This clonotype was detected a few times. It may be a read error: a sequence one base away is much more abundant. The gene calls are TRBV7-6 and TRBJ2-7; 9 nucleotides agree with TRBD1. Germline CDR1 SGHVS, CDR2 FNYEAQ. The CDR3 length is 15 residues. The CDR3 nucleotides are TGTACCAGCAGCTTCGGGACAGGGTTAACATACGAGCAGTACTTC. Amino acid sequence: CTSSFGTGLTYEQYF.

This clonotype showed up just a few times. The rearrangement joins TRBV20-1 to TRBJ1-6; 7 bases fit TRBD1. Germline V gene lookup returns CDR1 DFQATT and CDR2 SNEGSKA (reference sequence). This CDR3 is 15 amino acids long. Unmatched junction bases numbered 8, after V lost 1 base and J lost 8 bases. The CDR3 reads CSARASTGFYSPLHF. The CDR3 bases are TGCAGTGCTAGAGCCTCGACAGGGTTCTATTCACCCCTCCACTTT.

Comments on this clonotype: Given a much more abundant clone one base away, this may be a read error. CDR3 loop: CASSTSGTHEQFF. CDR3 in DNA: TGTGCCAGCAGCACTAGCGGGACCCATGAGCAGTTCTTC. This chain joins TRBV5-6 and TRBJ2-1, with 10 bases matching TRBD2. Germline CDR1 and CDR2: SGHDT and YYEEEE. The CDR3 extends over 13 amino acids. Trimming at V came to 4 bases and at J to 8 bases, leaving 3 bases not matched to a gene.

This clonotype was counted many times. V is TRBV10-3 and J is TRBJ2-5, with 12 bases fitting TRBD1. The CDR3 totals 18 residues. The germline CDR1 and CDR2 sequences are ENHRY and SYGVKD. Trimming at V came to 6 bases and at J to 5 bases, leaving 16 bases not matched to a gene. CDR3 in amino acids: CAIRESPGTGGAYETQYF. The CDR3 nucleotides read TGTGCCATCAGGGAATCTCCCGGGACAGGGGGCGCATACGAGACCCAGTACTTC.

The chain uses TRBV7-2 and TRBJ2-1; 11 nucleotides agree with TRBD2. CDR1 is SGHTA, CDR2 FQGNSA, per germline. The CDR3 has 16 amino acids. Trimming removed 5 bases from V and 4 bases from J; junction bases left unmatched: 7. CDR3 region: CASSPKGLAAYNEQFF. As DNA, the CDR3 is TGTGCCAGCAGCCCGAAGGGACTAGCGGCGTACAATGAGCAGTTCTTC.

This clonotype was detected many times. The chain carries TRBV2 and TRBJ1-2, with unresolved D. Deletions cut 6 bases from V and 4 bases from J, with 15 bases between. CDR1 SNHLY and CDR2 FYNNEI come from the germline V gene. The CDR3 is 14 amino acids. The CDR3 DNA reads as TGTGCCAGCAGACGACGGACGGGGATCTATGGCTACACCTTC. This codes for CASRRRTGIYGYTF.

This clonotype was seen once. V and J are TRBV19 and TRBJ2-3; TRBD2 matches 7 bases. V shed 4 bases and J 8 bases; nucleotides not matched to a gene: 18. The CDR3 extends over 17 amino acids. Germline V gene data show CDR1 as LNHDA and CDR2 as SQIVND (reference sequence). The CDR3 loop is CASSTTGGSSLAGTQYF. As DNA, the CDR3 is TGTGCCAGTAGTACGACCGGCGGGAGTTCGTTAGCAGGTACGCAGTATTTT. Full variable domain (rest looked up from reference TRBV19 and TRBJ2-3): DGGITQSPKYLFRKEGQNVTLSCEQNLNHDAMYWYRQDPGQGLRLIYYSQIVNDFQKGDIAEGYSVSREKKESFPLTVTSAQKNPTAFYLCASSTTGGSSLAGTQYFGPGTRLTVL.

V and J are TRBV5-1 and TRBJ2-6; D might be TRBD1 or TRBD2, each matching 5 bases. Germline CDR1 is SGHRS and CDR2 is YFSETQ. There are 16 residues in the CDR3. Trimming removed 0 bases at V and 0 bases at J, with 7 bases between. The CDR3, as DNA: TGCGCCAGCAGCTTGGATGGGGGCTCTGGGGCCAACGTCCTGACTTTC. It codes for CASSLDGGSGANVLTF.

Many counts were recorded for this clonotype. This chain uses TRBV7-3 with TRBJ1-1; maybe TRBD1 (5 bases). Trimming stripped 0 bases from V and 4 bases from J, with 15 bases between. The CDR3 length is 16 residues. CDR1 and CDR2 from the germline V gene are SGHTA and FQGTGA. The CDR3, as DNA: TGTGCCAGCAGCTTAACCCCAGGGTTGGGTGTCACTGAAGCTTTCTTT. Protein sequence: CASSLTPGLGVTEAFF.

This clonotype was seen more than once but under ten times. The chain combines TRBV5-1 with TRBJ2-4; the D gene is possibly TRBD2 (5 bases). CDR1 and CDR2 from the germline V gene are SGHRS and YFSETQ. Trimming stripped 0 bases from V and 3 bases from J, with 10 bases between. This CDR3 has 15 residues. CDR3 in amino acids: CASSLGQEVKNIQYF. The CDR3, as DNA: TGCGCCAGCAGCTTGGGGCAGGAGGTCAAAAACATTCAGTACTTC.

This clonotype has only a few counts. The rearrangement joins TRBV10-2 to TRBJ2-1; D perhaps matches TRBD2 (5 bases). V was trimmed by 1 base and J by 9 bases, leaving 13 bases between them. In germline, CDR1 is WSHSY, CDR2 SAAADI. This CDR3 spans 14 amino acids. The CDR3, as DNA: TGCGCCAGCAGTGAGTTGTTCGGGATCGGTGAGCAGTTCTTC. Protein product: CASSELFGIGEQFF.

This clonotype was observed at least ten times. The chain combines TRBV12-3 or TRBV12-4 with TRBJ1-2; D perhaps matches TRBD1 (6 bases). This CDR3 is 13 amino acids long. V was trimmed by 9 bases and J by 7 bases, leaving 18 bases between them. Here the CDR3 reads CASRRTGGPGYTF. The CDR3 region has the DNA TGTGCCAGTAGACGTACTGGGGGGCCTGGCTACACCTTC.

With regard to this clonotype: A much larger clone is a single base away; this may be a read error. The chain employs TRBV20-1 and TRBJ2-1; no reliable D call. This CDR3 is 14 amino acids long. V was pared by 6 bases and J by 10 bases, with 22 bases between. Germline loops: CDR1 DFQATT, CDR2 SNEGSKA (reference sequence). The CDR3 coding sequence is TGCAGTGCCCACGACCCGGATACCGCCTACGAGCAGTTCTTC. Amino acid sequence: CSAHDPDTAYEQFF.

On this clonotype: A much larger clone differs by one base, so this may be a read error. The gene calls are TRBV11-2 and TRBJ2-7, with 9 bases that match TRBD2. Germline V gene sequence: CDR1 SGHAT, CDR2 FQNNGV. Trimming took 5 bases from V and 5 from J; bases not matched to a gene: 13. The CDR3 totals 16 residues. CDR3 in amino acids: CASSPSSGRCLNEQYF. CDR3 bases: TGTGCCAGCAGCCCGTCCAGCGGGAGGTGTTTAAACGAGCAGTACTTC.

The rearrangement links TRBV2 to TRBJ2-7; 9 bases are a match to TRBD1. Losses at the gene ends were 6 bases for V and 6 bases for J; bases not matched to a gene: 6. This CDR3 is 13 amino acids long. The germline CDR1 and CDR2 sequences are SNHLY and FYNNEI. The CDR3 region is CASRQGASSEQYF. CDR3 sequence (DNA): TGTGCCAGCAGACAGGGGGCGTCCAGCGAGCAGTACTTC. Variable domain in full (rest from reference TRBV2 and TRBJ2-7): EPEVTQTPSHQVTQMGQEVILRCVPISNHLYFYWYRQILGQKVEFLVSFYNNEISEKSEIFDDQFSVERPDGSNFTLKIRSTKLEDSAMYFCASRQGASSEQYFGPGTRLTVT.